Listed below are T cell receptor beta chains from one sample, sequenced in a study of CD8+CD57+ T cells in acquired aplastic anemia. One entry per CDR3 protein, called by TCRdb with MiXCR from the reads. The data show approximately 170,000 distinct CDR3 sequences, approximately 51% seen once. Material for sequencing was sorted CD4+, CD8+, or CD8+CD57+ T cells (not recorded which) from PBMCs. These receptors came from a human donor with aplastic anemia. Each CDR3 is given with its conserved first and last residue. Each record gives: V gene, clone size, D gene, CDR3 length, J gene, CDR3 protein, CDR3 DNA. The D gene is left open where the match is weak. Size values are once, few and many counts, or a class for expanded clones, and some rows have none.

TRBV2	few	-	13	TRBJ1-2	CASSGREDGGYTF	TGTGCCAGCAGCGGACGGGAGGATGGGGGCTACACCTTC
TRBV15	-	-	13	TRBJ1-4	CATKQAANEKLFF	TGTGCCACAAAACAGGCAGCTAATGAAAAACTGTTTTTT
TRBV6-1	once	TRBD1	15	TRBJ1-5	CASSPGTGEVQPQHF	TGTGCCAGCAGTCCCGGGACAGGGGAAGTTCAGCCCCAGCATTTT
TRBV5-5	many	TRBD1	16	TRBJ1-1	CASRRNSLDRDTEAFF	TGTGCCAGCAGACGAAACTCCCTGGACAGGGACACTGAAGCTTTCTTT
TRBV5-6	-	TRBD1	16	TRBJ1-6	CASSLRSGTDNSPLHF	TGTGCCAGCAGCTTGAGGTCCGGGACAGACAACTCACCCCTCCACTTT
TRBV7-9	many	-	13	TRBJ1-2	CASSLAETDRLTF	TGTGCCAGCAGCTTAGCGGAGACGGACCGCCTGACCTTC
TRBV7-2	-	-	15	TRBJ1-2	CASSPPQLGAGGYTF	TGTGCCAGCTCACCCCCACAACTAGGGGCAGGTGGCTACACCTTC
TRBV28	many	-	14	TRBJ2-3	CASSFWDSTDTQYF	TGTGCCAGCAGTTTCTGGGACTCCACAGATACGCAGTATTTT
TRBV20-1	few	-	12	TRBJ1-6	CSARGGNSPLHF	TGCAGTGCTCGAGGGGGGAATTCACCCCTCCACTTT
TRBV11-2	-	-	16	TRBJ2-3	CASRRSGASPTDTQYF	TGTGCCAGCAGGCGATCGGGGGCCTCCCCCACAGATACGCAGTATTTT
TRBV29-1	many	-	13	TRBJ2-1	CSAGTNSYNEQFF	TGCAGCGCCGGCACTAACTCCTACAATGAGCAGTTCTTC
TRBV7-9	-	-	13	TRBJ2-1	CASSPPGYNEQFF	TGTGCCAGCAGCCCCCCCGGATACAATGAGCAGTTCTTC
TRBV29-1	few	TRBD1	14	TRBJ2-2	CSPRTGNWSGELFF	TGCAGCCCCAGGACAGGGAATTGGTCCGGGGAGCTGTTTTTT
TRBV9	-	TRBD1	12	TRBJ1-2	CASTTGGYGYTF	TGTGCCAGCACGACAGGGGGCTATGGCTACACCTTC
TRBV7-2	many	-	13	TRBJ1-1	CASGVSGNTEAFF	TGTGCCAGCGGGGTGAGTGGGAACACTGAAGCTTTCTTT
TRBV5-6	many	TRBD1	17	TRBJ1-1	CASSLVGTGVGGTEAFF	TGTGCCAGCAGCTTGGTCGGGACAGGGGTCGGGGGGACTGAAGCTTTCTTT
TRBV19	-	TRBD1	13	TRBJ1-2	CASSIGQEGGYTF	TGTGCCAGTAGTATTGGACAGGAGGGTGGCTACACCTTC
TRBV7-9	-	-	14	TRBJ1-6	CASSEQGGNSPLHF	TGTGCCAGCAGTGAACAGGGAGGTAATTCACCCCTCCACTTT
TRBV10-3	-	-	12	TRBJ2-1	CAISPDSNEQFF	TGTGCCATCAGTCCTGACAGCAATGAGCAGTTCTTC
TRBV6-1	-	-	13	TRBJ2-1	CASSLQETNEQFF	TGTGCCAGCAGCTTACAGGAGACGAATGAGCAGTTCTTC
TRBV9	-	-	15	TRBJ2-7	CASSPRQGGPYEQYF	TGTGCCAGCAGCCCGCGACAGGGAGGGCCCTACGAGCAGTACTTC
TRBV6-5	once	-	12	TRBJ2-7	CASSYGGNEQYF	TGTGCCAGCAGTTACGGCGGGAACGAGCAGTACTTC
TRBV20-1	many	-	16	TRBJ1-6	CSARDLGRPYNSPLHF	TGCAGTGCTAGAGATTTGGGCAGGCCCTATAATTCACCCCTCCACTTT
TRBV6-4	few	TRBD1	18	TRBJ2-5	CASSDGQGVGRYQETQYF	TGTGCCAGCAGTGACGGACAGGGGGTAGGAAGGTACCAAGAGACCCAGTACTTC
TRBV15	-	-	13	TRBJ2-7	CATSREGTGGQYF	TGTGCCACCAGCAGAGAAGGGACTGGAGGGCAGTACTTC
TRBV10-3	-	TRBD1	14	TRBJ1-6	CAIRDRGYNSPLHF	TGTGCCATCAGGGACAGGGGCTATAATTCACCCCTCCACTTT
TRBV6-2/TRBV6-3	many	TRBD1	15	TRBJ1-5	CASRTSGGFSQPQHF	TGTGCCAGCAGAACATCAGGGGGCTTTAGTCAGCCCCAGCATTTT
TRBV19	many	-	15	TRBJ1-5	CASSIMGSGPGPQHF	TGTGCCAGTAGTATAATGGGTTCAGGGCCAGGGCCCCAGCATTTT
TRBV25-1	-	-	16	TRBJ2-1	CASKAGSPVLYNGQFF	TGCGCCAGCAAGGCGGGGAGTCCCGTCCTCTACAATGGGCAGTTCTTC
TRBV15	-	TRBD1	16	TRBJ2-3	CATSGRQGTGPDTQYF	TGTGCCACCAGCGGCCGACAGGGGACAGGTCCAGATACGCAGTATTTT
TRBV11-2	-	-	15	TRBJ2-1	CASSFDSLRNNEQFF	TGTGCCAGCAGCTTTGACAGCCTTAGAAACAATGAGCAGTTCTTC
TRBV6-5	many	TRBD2	15	TRBJ2-5	CASSYTSVKEETQYF	TGTGCCAGCAGTTATACTAGCGTCAAGGAAGAGACCCAGTACTTC
TRBV20-1	-	-	9	TRBJ1-2	CSAKQDHTF	TGCAGTGCCAAACAGGACCACACCTTC
TRBV7-2	few	TRBD2	17	TRBJ2-3	CASSIPGGGSGGDTQYF	TGTGCCAGCAGCATACCGGGCGGGGGGTCAGGTGGAGATACGCAGTATTTT
TRBV19	-	TRBD1	15	TRBJ2-3	CASSIRDRNTDTQYF	TGTGCCAGTAGTATCCGGGACAGGAACACAGATACGCAGTATTTT
TRBV19	few	-	13	TRBJ1-1	CASSRTMNTEAFF	TGTGCCAGTAGTCGAACAATGAACACTGAAGCTTTCTTT
TRBV20-1	-	TRBD1	14	TRBJ1-6	CSARYDRGGSPLHF	TGCAGTGCGCGGTACGACAGGGGCGGTTCACCCCTCCACTTT
TRBV29-1	once	TRBD2	14	TRBJ2-1	CSEASGAPYNEQFF	TGCAGCGAGGCAAGCGGGGCCCCCTACAATGAGCAGTTCTTC
TRBV24-1	-	-	16	TRBJ2-1	CATSDFNPGSYNEQFF	TGTGCCACCAGTGATTTTAACCCGGGCTCCTACAATGAGCAGTTCTTC
TRBV7-9	-	TRBD1	13	TRBJ1-6	CASSPGGSSPLHF	TGTGCCAGCAGCCCAGGGGGTAGTTCACCCCTCCACTTT
TRBV2	many	-	14	TRBJ1-1	CASSLGLENTEAFF	TGTGCCAGCAGCCTAGGACTGGAGAACACTGAAGCTTTCTTT
TRBV3-1	few	TRBD1	14	TRBJ1-2	CASSQEWQGVGYTF	TGTGCCAGCAGCCAAGAGTGGCAGGGGGTTGGCTACACCTTC
TRBV19	-	TRBD1	15	TRBJ1-6	CASSATGVANSPLHF	TGTGCCAGTAGTGCAACAGGGGTGGCGAATTCACCCCTCCACTTT
TRBV30	-	-	13	TRBJ1-5	CAWSVDGVQPQHF	TGTGCCTGGAGTGTGGATGGGGTCCAGCCCCAGCATTTT